One and the same sample provided the 3 T cell receptor beta chains below, sequenced in a study of identifying expanded T cells in peripheral blood. Assay: immunoSEQ multiplex PCR; the TCRdb copy retains only in-frame clones and omits some. Of some 93,000 clones listed, 88% are singletons. The sample consisted of blood. Source of these receptors: a person aged 18 to 75 in good health.

This chain connects TRBV5-5 to TRBJ2-7; D is perhaps TRBD1 or TRBD2 (6 bases each). Germline V gene lookup returns CDR1 SGHKS and CDR2 YYEKEE (reference sequence). V was trimmed by 2 bases and J by 1 base, leaving 13 bases between them. The length of the CDR3 is 15 residues. The CDR3 DNA follows: TGTGCCAGCAGCTTTAGGGGGGCCCTGTCCTACGAGCAGTACTTC. It codes for CASSFRGALSYEQYF.

V and J are TRBV2 and TRBJ2-3; D not certain. The CDR3 is 17 amino acids. V was clipped by 6 bases and J by 0 bases, with 19 bases between them. The germline gives CDR1 SNHLY, CDR2 FYNNEI. The CDR3 here is CASRPFMSASSTDTQYF. The CDR3 nucleotides read TGTGCCAGCAGGCCCTTTATGAGCGCCTCTAGCACAGATACGCAGTATTTT.

This clone was picked up a small number of times. The chain carries TRBV5-1 and TRBJ2-7; a weak D match, TRBD1 (6 bases). The V gene's germline CDR1 is SGHRS and CDR2 YFSETQ. The CDR3 runs to 15 residues. V lost 4 bases and J 0 bases, leaving 14 bases between the germline ends. The CDR3 is CASSPDRFRSYEQYF. The CDR3 coding sequence is TGCGCCAGCAGCCCCGACAGGTTTCGCTCCTACGAGCAGTACTTC.